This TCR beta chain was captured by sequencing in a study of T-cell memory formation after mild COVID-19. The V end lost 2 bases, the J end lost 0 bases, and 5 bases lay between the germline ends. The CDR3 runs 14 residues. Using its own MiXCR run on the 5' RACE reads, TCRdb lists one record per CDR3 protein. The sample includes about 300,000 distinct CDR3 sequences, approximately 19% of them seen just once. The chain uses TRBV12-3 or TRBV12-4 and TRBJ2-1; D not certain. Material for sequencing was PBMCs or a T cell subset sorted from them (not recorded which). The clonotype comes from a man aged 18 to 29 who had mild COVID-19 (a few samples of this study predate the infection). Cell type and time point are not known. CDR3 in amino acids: CASSLHISYNEQFF. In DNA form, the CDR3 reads TGTGCCAGCAGTTTACATATCTCCTACAATGAGCAGTTCTTC.